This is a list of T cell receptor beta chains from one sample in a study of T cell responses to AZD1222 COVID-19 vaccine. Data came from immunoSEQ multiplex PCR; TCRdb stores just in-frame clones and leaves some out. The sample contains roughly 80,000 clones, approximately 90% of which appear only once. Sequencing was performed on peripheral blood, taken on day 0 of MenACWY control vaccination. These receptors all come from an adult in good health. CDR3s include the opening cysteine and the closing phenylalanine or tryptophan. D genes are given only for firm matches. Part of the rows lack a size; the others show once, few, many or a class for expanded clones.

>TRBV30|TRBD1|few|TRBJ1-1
CAWYPGTGGTEAFF
TGTGCCTGGTACCCCGGGACAGGGGGCACTGAAGCTTTCTTT
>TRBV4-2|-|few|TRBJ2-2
CASSLWDRGGMAGGITGELFF
TGTGCCAGCAGCCTATGGGACAGGGGAGGGATGGCGGGAGGGATCACCGGGGAGCTGTTTTTT
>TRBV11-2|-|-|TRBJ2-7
CASSLVGPEQYF
TGTGCCAGCAGCTTAGTAGGCCCCGAGCAGTACTTC
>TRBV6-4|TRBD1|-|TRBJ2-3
CASSRDSTDTQYF
TGTGCCAGCAGTCGGGACAGTACAGATACGCAGTATTTT
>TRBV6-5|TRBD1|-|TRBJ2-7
CASTPGTGQTYEQYF
TGTGCCAGCACCCCCGGGACAGGGCAAACCTACGAGCAGTACTTC
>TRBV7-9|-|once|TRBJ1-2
CASSPPGGGYGYTF
TGTGCCAGCAGCCCCCCTGGTGGGGGCTATGGCTACACCTTC
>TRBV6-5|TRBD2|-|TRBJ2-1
CASSLGTSGYKFF
TGTGCCAGCAGCCTTGGGACTAGCGGGTACAAGTTCTTC
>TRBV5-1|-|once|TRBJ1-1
CASSPQGNTEAFF
TGCGCCAGCAGCCCACAGGGGAACACTGAAGCTTTCTTT
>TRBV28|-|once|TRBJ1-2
CASSSGNNYGYTF
TGTGCCAGCAGTTCAGGGAACAACTATGGCTACACCTTC
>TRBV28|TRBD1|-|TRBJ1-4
CASSLPGTGGILGEKLFF
TGTGCCAGCAGCCTCCCCGGGACAGGGGGGATTCTAGGAGAAAAACTGTTTTTT
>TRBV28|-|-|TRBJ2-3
CASSPGTDTDTQYF
TGTGCCAGCAGTCCGGGGACTGACACAGATACGCAGTATTTT
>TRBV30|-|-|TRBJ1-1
CAWTGTAVDEAFF
TGTGCCTGGACCGGGACGGCCGTGGATGAAGCTTTCTTT
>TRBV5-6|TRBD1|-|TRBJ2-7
CASSLGAADRPFHEQYF
TGTGCCAGCAGCTTGGGGGCGGCGGACAGGCCCTTCCACGAGCAGTACTTC
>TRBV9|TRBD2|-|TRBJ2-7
CASSAGGLAGAYEQYF
TGTGCCAGCAGCGCCGGGGGACTAGCGGGGGCCTACGAGCAGTACTTC
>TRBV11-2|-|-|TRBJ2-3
CASSTGLSSTDTQYF
TGTGCCAGCAGCACGGGGTTGTCTAGCACAGATACGCAGTATTTT